In this sample, the clone carrying this T cell receptor beta chain is medium-sized. TCRdb re-processed the PCR reads through MiXCR. The sample consists of 11,000 to 15,000 clones, 20% to 30% of them appearing once. This entry is derived from a study of metastatic and nonmetastatic thyroid tumors. Across the whole study: The study looked at repertoires side by side in blood and in tumor or nodule tissue from malignant and benign thyroid patients.

Each patient went into thyroid surgery without having received any treatment. Sequenced: blood. This receptor was obtained from a female donor with papillary thyroid cancer or a benign thyroid nodule (not recorded which). Some clones in this sample may be carry-over from other donors' samples.

In DNA, the CDR3 is TGTGCCAGCAGGTCCGGGCCGCCTGGCGAGCAGTACTTC. This gives the protein CASRSGPPGEQYF. The V call is TRBV28, the J call TRBJ2-7, with D unresolved. The CDR3 contains 13 residues. V lost 6 bases to trimming and J lost 6 bases, with 15 bases between them. Germline CDR1 reads MDHEN; CDR2 reads SYDVKM. Looking up the rest from reference TRBV28 and TRBJ2-7 gives the full variable domain: DVKVTQSSRYLVKRTGEKVFLECVQDMDHENMFWYRQDPGLGLRLIYFSYDVKMKEKGDIPEGYSVSREKKERFSLILESASTNQTSMYLCASRSGPPGEQYFGPGTRLTVT.